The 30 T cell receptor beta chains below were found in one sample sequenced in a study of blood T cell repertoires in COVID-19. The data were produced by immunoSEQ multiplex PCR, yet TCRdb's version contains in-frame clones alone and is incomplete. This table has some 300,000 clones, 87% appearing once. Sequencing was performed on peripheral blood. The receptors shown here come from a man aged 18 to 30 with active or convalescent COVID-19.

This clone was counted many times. The chain's CDR3 is CASSEVKGQGVGEQYF. CDR3 bases: TGTGCCAGCAGTGAAGTGAAGGGACAGGGTGTAGGCGAGCAGTACTTC. This chain joins TRBV6-1 and TRBJ2-7; TRBD1 agrees at 9 bases. The germline CDR1 and CDR2 sequences are MNHNS and SASEGT. This CDR3 is built from 16 residues. After removal of 1 base from V and 6 bases from J, the junction contained 10 bases not matched to a gene.

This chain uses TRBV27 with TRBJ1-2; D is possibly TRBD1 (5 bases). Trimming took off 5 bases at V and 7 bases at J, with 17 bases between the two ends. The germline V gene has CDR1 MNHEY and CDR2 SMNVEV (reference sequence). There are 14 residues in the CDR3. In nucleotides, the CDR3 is TGTGCCAGCAGTCCCCAGGGTAGTAGTCGTGGCTACACCTTC. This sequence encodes CASSPQGSSRGYTF.

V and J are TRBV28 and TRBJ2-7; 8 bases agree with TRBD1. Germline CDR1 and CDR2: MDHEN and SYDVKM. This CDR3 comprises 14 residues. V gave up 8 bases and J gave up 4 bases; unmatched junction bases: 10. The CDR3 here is CASLNRGTRYEQYF. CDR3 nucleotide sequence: TGTGCCAGCCTAAACAGGGGGACTCGGTACGAGCAGTACTTC.

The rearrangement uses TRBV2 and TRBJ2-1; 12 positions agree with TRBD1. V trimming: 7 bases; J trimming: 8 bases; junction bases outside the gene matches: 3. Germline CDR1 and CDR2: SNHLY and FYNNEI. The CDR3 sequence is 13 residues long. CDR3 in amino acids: CASTGDRGHEQFF. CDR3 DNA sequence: TGTGCCAGCACTGGGGACAGGGGGCATGAGCAGTTCTTC.

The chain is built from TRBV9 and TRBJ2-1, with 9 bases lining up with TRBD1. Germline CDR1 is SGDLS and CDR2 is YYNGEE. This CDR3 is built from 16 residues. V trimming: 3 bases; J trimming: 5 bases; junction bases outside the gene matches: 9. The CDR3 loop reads CASSARRTGANNEQFF. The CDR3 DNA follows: TGTGCCAGCAGCGCACGCCGGACAGGGGCCAACAATGAGCAGTTCTTC.

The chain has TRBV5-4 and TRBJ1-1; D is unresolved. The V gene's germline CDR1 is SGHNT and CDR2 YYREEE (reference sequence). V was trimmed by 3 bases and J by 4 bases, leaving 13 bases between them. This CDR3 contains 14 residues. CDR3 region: CASSSTREITEAFF. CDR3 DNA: TGTGCCAGCAGCTCGACACGGGAAATCACTGAAGCTTTCTTT.

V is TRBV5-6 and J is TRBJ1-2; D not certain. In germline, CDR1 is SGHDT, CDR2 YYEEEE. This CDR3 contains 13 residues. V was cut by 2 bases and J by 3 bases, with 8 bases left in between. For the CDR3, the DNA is TGTGCCAGCAGCTTCGACACAGACTATGGCTACACCTTC. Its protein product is CASSFDTDYGYTF.

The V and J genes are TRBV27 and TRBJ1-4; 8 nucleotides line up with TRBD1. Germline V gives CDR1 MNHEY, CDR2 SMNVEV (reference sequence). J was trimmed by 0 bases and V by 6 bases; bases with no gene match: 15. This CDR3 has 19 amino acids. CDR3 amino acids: CASSLAGTGWGTTNEKLFF. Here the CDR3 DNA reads TGTGCCAGCAGCCTCGCGGGGACAGGCTGGGGAACAACTAATGAAAAACTGTTTTTT.

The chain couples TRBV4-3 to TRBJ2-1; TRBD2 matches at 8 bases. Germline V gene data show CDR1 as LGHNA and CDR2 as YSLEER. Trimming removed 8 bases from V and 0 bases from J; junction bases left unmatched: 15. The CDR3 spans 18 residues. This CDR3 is CASSASPYSGDSYNEQFF. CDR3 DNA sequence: TGCGCCAGCTCCGCAAGCCCCTATAGCGGGGACTCCTACAATGAGCAGTTCTTC.

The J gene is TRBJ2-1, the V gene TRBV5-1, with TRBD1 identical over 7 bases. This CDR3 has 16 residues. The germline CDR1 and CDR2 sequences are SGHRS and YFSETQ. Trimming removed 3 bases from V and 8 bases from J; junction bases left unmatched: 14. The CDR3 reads CASSSQTGTPRYEQFF. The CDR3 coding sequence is TGCGCCAGCAGCTCCCAGACAGGGACCCCCCGGTATGAGCAGTTCTTC.

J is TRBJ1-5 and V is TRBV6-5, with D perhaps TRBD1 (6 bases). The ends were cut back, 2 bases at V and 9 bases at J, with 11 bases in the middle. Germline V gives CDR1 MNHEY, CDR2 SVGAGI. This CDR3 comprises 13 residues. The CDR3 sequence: CASSYGTTGPQHF. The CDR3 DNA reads TGTGCCAGCAGTTACGGGACAACTGGGCCCCAGCATTTT.

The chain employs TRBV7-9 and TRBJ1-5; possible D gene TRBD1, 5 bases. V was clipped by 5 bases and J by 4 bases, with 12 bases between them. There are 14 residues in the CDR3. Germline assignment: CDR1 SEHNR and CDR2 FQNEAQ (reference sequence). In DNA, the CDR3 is TGTGCCAGCAGCCCCGCGGGGGGGAATCAGCCCCAGCATTTT. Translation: CASSPAGGNQPQHF.

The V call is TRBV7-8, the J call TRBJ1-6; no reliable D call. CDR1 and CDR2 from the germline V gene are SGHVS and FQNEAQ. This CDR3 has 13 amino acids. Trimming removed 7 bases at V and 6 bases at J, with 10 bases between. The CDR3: CASMVGGNSPLHF. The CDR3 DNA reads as TGTGCCAGCATGGTAGGCGGTAATTCACCCCTCCACTTT.

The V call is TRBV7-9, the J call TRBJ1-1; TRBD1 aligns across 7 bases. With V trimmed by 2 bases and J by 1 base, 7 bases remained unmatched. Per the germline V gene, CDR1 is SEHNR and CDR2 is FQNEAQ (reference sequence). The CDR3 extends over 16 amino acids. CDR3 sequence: CASSLPLEGANTEAFF. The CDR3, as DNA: TGTGCCAGCAGCTTACCACTGGAGGGGGCGAACACTGAAGCTTTCTTT.

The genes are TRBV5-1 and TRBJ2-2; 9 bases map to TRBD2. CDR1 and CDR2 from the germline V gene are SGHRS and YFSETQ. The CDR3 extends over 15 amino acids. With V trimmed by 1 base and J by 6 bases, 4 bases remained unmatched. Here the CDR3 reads CASSLYGTSPGELFF. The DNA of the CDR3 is TGCGCCAGCAGCTTGTATGGGACTAGCCCCGGGGAGCTGTTTTTT.

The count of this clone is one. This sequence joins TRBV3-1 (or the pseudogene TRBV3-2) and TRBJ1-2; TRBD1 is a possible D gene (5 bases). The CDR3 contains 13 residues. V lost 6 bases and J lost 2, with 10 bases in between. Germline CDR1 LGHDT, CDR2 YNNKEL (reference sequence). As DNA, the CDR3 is TGTGCCAGCAGTCGACAGAGAAACTATGGCTACACCTTC. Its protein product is CASSRQRNYGYTF.

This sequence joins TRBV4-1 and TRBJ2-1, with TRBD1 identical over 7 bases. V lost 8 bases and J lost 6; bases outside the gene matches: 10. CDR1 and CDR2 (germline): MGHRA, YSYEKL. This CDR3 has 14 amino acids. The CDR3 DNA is TGCGCCAGCGAATCCTACAGGGGACGCAATGAGCAGTTCTTC. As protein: CASESYRGRNEQFF.

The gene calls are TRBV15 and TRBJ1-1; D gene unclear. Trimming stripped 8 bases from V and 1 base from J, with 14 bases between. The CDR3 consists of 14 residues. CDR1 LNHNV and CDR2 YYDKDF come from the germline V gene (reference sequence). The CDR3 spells CATCLTAGNTEAFF. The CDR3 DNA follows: TGTGCCACCTGCCTCACGGCAGGGAACACTGAAGCTTTCTTT.

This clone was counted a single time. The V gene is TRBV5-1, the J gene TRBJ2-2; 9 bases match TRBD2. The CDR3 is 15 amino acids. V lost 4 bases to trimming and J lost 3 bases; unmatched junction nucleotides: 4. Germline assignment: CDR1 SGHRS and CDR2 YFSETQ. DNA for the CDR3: TGCGCCAGCAGCCGGTTAGCGGGAGACACCGGGGAGCTGTTTTTT. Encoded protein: CASSRLAGDTGELFF.

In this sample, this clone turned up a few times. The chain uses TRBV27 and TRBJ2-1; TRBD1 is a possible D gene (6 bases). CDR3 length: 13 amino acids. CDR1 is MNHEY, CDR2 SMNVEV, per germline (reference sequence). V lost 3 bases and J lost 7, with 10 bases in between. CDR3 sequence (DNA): TGTGCCAGCAGTTTCTCAGGGGCGAATGAGCAGTTCTTC. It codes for CASSFSGANEQFF.

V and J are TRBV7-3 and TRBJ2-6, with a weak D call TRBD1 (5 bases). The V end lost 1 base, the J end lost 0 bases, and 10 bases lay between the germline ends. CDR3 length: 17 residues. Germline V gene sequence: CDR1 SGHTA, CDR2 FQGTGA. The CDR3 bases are TGTGCCAGCAGCTTAAGGACACCCACCTCTGGGGCCAACGTCCTGACTTTC. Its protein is CASSLRTPTSGANVLTF.

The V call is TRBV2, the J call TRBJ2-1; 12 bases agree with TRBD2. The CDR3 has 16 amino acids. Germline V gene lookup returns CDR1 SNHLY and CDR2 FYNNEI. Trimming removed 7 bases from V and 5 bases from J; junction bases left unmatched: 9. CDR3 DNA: TGTGCCAGCAATACCCTAGCGGGGGGGCCGGACAATGAGCAGTTCTTC. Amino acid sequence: CASNTLAGGPDNEQFF.

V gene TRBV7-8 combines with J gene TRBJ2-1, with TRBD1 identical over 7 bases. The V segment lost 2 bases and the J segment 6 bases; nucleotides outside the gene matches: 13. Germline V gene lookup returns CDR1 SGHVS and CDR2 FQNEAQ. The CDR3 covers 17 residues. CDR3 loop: CASSLPSGGKIFNEQFF. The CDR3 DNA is TGTGCCAGCAGCTTACCTTCAGGGGGTAAAATCTTCAATGAGCAGTTCTTC.

The CDR3 nucleotides are TGTGCCAGCAGCCGGCAGGGAAATAATTCACCCCTCCACTTT. Translation gives CASSRQGNNSPLHF. The chain couples TRBV7-2 to TRBJ1-6; maybe TRBD1 (5 bases). The CDR3 contains 14 residues. Germline V gene data show CDR1 as SGHTA and CDR2 as FQGNSA. V was pared by 5 bases and J by 5 bases, with 10 bases between. Based on the CDR3 plus reference TRBV7-2 and TRBJ1-6, the full variable domain is GAGVSQSPSNKVTEKGKDVELRCDPISGHTALYWYRQSLGQGLEFLIYFQGNSAPDKSGLPSDRFSAERTGGSVSTLTIQRTQQEDSAVYLCASSRQGNNSPLHFGNGTRLTVT.

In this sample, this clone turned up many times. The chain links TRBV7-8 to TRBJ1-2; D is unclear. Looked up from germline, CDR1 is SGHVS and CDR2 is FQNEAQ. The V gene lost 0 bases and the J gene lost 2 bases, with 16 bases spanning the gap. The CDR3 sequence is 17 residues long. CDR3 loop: CASSLAVLGEKNYGYTF. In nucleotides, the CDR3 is TGTGCCAGCAGCTTAGCGGTCTTGGGAGAGAAGAACTATGGCTACACCTTC.

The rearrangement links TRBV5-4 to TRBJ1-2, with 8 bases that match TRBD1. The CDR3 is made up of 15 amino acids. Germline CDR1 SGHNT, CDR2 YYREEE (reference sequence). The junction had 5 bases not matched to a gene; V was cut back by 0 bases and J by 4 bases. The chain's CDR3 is CASSLAPGQAYGYTF. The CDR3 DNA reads TGTGCCAGCAGCTTGGCTCCGGGACAGGCCTATGGCTACACCTTC. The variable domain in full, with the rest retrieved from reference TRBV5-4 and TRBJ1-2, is ETGVTQSPTHLIKTRGQQVTLRCSSQSGHNTVSWYQQALGQGPQFIFQYYREEENGRGNFPPRFSGLQFPNYSSELNVNALELDDSALYLCASSLAPGQAYGYTFGSGTRLTVV.

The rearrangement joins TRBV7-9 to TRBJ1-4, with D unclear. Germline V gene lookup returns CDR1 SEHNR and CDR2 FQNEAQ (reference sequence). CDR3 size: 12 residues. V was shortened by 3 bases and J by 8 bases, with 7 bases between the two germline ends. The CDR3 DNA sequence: TGTGCCAGCAGCTTGAGAGGCGAAAAACTGTTTTTT. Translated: CASSLRGEKLFF.

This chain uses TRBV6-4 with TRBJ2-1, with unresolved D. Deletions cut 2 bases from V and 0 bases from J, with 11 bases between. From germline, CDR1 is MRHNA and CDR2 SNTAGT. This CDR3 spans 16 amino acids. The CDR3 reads CASSDTGSSSYNEQFF. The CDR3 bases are TGTGCCAGCAGTGACACCGGGTCGAGCTCCTACAATGAGCAGTTCTTC.

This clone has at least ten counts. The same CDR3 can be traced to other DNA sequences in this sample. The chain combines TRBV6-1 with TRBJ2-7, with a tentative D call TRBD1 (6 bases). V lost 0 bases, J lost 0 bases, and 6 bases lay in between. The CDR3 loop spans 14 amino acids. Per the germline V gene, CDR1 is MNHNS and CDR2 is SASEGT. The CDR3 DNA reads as TGTGCCAGCAGTGAAGCGGACAGCTCCTACGAGCAGTACTTC. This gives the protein CASSEADSSYEQYF.

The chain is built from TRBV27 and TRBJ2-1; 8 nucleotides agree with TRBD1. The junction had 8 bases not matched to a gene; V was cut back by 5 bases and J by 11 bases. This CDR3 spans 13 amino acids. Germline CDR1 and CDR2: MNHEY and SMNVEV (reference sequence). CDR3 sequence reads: CASSTYDRGQQFF. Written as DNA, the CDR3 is TGTGCCAGCAGTACCTACGACAGGGGACAGCAGTTCTTC.